Listed below are T cell receptor beta chains from one sample, sequenced in a study of beta chain features in type 1 diabetes. The repertoire was sequenced with immunoSEQ multiplex PCR; TCRdb's copy has only in-frame clones and lacks some. Of 100,000 to 150,000 clones in the sample, roughly 10% were seen once. Sequenced sample: central memory CD4+ T cells from blood. The source of these receptors is a man aged 30 to 39 with type 1 diabetes. CDR3s include the opening cysteine and the closing phenylalanine or tryptophan. A D gene is named only where the DNA matches it firmly. Clone size is shown for a subset of rows, as once, few, many or a class of expanded clone.

j_call: TRBJ2-5
v_call: TRBV5-1
cdr3_length: 14
d_call: -
clone_size: few
cdr3_aa: CASSPPGVQETQYF
cdr3_nt: TGCGCCAGCAGCCCCCCGGGAGTACAAGAGACCCAGTACTTC

j_call: TRBJ2-1
v_call: TRBV7-8
cdr3_length: 15
d_call: -
clone_size: few
cdr3_aa: CASSPSQYSYNEQFF
cdr3_nt: TGTGCCAGCAGCCCCAGCCAATACAGTTACAATGAGCAGTTCTTC

j_call: TRBJ2-3
v_call: TRBV5-1
cdr3_length: 14
d_call: TRBD1
clone_size: once
cdr3_aa: CASRGQGASDTQYF
cdr3_nt: TGCGCCAGCCGGGGACAGGGGGCCTCAGATACGCAGTATTTT

j_call: TRBJ2-7
v_call: TRBV2
cdr3_length: 11
d_call: -
clone_size: -
cdr3_aa: CASSLQEEQYF
cdr3_nt: TGTGCCAGCAGCTTACAGGAGGAGCAGTACTTC

j_call: TRBJ2-3
v_call: TRBV9
cdr3_length: 16
d_call: TRBD2
clone_size: -
cdr3_aa: CASSARGTSGGNTQYF
cdr3_nt: TGTGCCAGCAGCGCTAGAGGGACTAGCGGGGGAAATACGCAGTATTTT

j_call: TRBJ2-5
v_call: TRBV19
cdr3_length: 14
d_call: -
clone_size: few
cdr3_aa: CASSIGVERGTQYF
cdr3_nt: TGTGCCAGTAGTATTGGCGTAGAGAGAGGGACCCAGTACTTC

j_call: TRBJ2-3
v_call: TRBV5-6
cdr3_length: 15
d_call: TRBD1
clone_size: -
cdr3_aa: CASSLEGAGVDTQYF
cdr3_nt: TGTGCCAGCAGCTTGGAGGGGGCCGGGGTAGATACGCAGTATTTT

j_call: TRBJ1-1
v_call: TRBV2
cdr3_length: 14
d_call: -
clone_size: few
cdr3_aa: CASKSGIRNTEAFF
cdr3_nt: TGTGCCAGCAAGTCGGGGATAAGGAACACTGAAGCTTTCTTT

j_call: TRBJ2-7
v_call: TRBV7-2
cdr3_length: 14
d_call: TRBD1
clone_size: few
cdr3_aa: CASSLDRVSYEQYF
cdr3_nt: TGTGCCAGCAGCTTGGACAGGGTATCCTACGAGCAGTACTTC

j_call: TRBJ2-7
v_call: TRBV7-2
cdr3_length: 12
d_call: -
clone_size: -
cdr3_aa: CASSTFTGEQYF
cdr3_nt: TGTGCCAGCAGCACATTCACGGGCGAGCAGTACTTC

j_call: TRBJ2-1
v_call: TRBV11-2
cdr3_length: 15
d_call: -
clone_size: few
cdr3_aa: CASSLVWRGNNEQFF
cdr3_nt: TGTGCCAGCAGCTTAGTATGGCGGGGCAACAATGAGCAGTTCTTC

j_call: TRBJ2-7
v_call: TRBV5-1
cdr3_length: 15
d_call: -
clone_size: few
cdr3_aa: CASSLGYTGSYEQYF
cdr3_nt: TGCGCCAGCAGCTTGGGTTACACGGGCTCCTACGAGCAGTACTTC

j_call: TRBJ1-1
v_call: TRBV6-6
cdr3_length: 13
d_call: TRBD1
clone_size: -
cdr3_aa: CASRDRVNTEAFF
cdr3_nt: TGTGCCAGCCGTGACAGGGTGAACACTGAAGCTTTCTTT

j_call: TRBJ1-5
v_call: TRBV18
cdr3_length: 15
d_call: -
clone_size: few
cdr3_aa: CASSPAGLNNQPQHF
cdr3_nt: TGTGCCAGCTCACCAGCGGGACTGAATAATCAGCCCCAGCATTTT

j_call: TRBJ2-3
v_call: TRBV19
cdr3_length: 13
d_call: TRBD1
clone_size: -
cdr3_aa: CASSFGQGDTQYF
cdr3_nt: TGTGCCAGTAGTTTCGGACAGGGAGATACGCAGTATTTT

j_call: TRBJ2-3
v_call: TRBV5-1
cdr3_length: 16
d_call: -
clone_size: -
cdr3_aa: CASSSRGAPGRDTQYF
cdr3_nt: TGCGCCAGCAGCTCACGGGGGGCCCCAGGTAGAGATACGCAGTATTTT

j_call: TRBJ1-2
v_call: TRBV18
cdr3_length: 14
d_call: -
clone_size: few
cdr3_aa: CASSPTQGLNGYTF
cdr3_nt: TGTGCCAGCTCACCGACTCAGGGCCTCAATGGCTACACCTTC

j_call: TRBJ2-3
v_call: TRBV7-8
cdr3_length: 21
d_call: TRBD2
clone_size: -
cdr3_aa: CASSPLGGLARRILSTDTQYF
cdr3_nt: TGTGCCAGCAGCCCCCTTGGGGGACTAGCGAGGAGAATACTCAGCACAGATACGCAGTATTTT

j_call: TRBJ1-2
v_call: TRBV5-1
cdr3_length: 15
d_call: -
clone_size: -
cdr3_aa: CASSPLTGSSFGYTF
cdr3_nt: TGCGCCAGCAGCCCCCTCACAGGGAGTTCTTTTGGCTACACCTTC

j_call: TRBJ2-1
v_call: TRBV19
cdr3_length: 15
d_call: -
clone_size: -
cdr3_aa: CASKEDTDPYNEQFF
cdr3_nt: TGTGCCAGTAAAGAGGACACAGACCCCTACAATGAGCAGTTCTTC

j_call: TRBJ1-4
v_call: TRBV28
cdr3_length: 15
d_call: -
clone_size: -
cdr3_aa: CASSSEGVTNEKLFF
cdr3_nt: TGTGCCAGCTCCTCAGAGGGGGTAACTAATGAAAAACTGTTTTTT

j_call: TRBJ1-6
v_call: TRBV6-5
cdr3_length: 13
d_call: -
clone_size: -
cdr3_aa: CASSTIDNSPLHF
cdr3_nt: TGTGCCAGCAGTACCATAGACAACTCACCCCTCCACTTT

j_call: TRBJ1-2
v_call: TRBV4-3
cdr3_length: 17
d_call: TRBD1
clone_size: -
cdr3_aa: CASSPERTGQGYHGYTF
cdr3_nt: TGCGCCAGCAGCCCGGAACGTACCGGACAGGGCTACCATGGCTACACCTTC

j_call: TRBJ1-2
v_call: TRBV5-8
cdr3_length: 15
d_call: TRBD1
clone_size: -
cdr3_aa: CASSRRQGANYGYTF
cdr3_nt: TGTGCCAGCAGCCGGCGACAGGGAGCTAACTATGGCTACACCTTC

j_call: TRBJ1-1
v_call: TRBV11-3
cdr3_length: 14
d_call: -
clone_size: -
cdr3_aa: CASSEGGGGTEAFF
cdr3_nt: TGTGCCAGCAGCGAAGGTGGCGGGGGAACTGAAGCTTTCTTT

j_call: TRBJ1-1
v_call: TRBV6-5
cdr3_length: 15
d_call: TRBD1
clone_size: -
cdr3_aa: CASSPGTGVGTEAFF
cdr3_nt: TGTGCCAGCAGCCCCGGGACAGGGGTGGGTACTGAAGCTTTCTTT

j_call: TRBJ2-7
v_call: TRBV9
cdr3_length: 14
d_call: TRBD1
clone_size: few
cdr3_aa: CASSSGTATYEQYF
cdr3_nt: TGTGCCAGCAGTTCCGGGACAGCCACCTACGAGCAGTACTTC

j_call: TRBJ2-5
v_call: TRBV7-8
cdr3_length: 17
d_call: TRBD2
clone_size: few
cdr3_aa: CASSTSSGGPRGETQYF
cdr3_nt: TGTGCCAGCAGCACCTCTAGCGGGGGACCCAGGGGGGAGACCCAGTACTTC

j_call: TRBJ1-6
v_call: TRBV2
cdr3_length: 12
d_call: TRBD1
clone_size: -
cdr3_aa: CASGTGYSPLHF
cdr3_nt: TGTGCCAGCGGGACAGGGTATTCACCCCTCCACTTT

j_call: TRBJ1-2
v_call: TRBV4-1
cdr3_length: 13
d_call: -
clone_size: -
cdr3_aa: CASSQDLPSGYTF
cdr3_nt: TGCGCCAGCAGCCAAGATCTCCCGAGTGGCTACACCTTC

j_call: TRBJ1-1
v_call: TRBV27
cdr3_length: 13
d_call: -
clone_size: -
cdr3_aa: CASSPYLRTEAFF
cdr3_nt: TGTGCCAGCAGTCCCTATCTGAGGACTGAAGCTTTCTTT

j_call: TRBJ2-1
v_call: TRBV7-9
cdr3_length: 13
d_call: -
clone_size: -
cdr3_aa: CASRHTGGNEQFF
cdr3_nt: TGTGCCAGCAGACACACAGGAGGGAATGAGCAGTTCTTC

j_call: TRBJ1-2
v_call: TRBV4-3
cdr3_length: 16
d_call: -
clone_size: few
cdr3_aa: CASSQALVGVPYGYTF
cdr3_nt: TGCGCCAGCAGCCAAGCCCTAGTAGGGGTACCCTATGGCTACACCTTC

j_call: TRBJ2-3
v_call: TRBV2
cdr3_length: 15
d_call: TRBD2
clone_size: few
cdr3_aa: CASSGLAGVLDTQYF
cdr3_nt: TGTGCCAGCAGTGGACTAGCGGGGGTATTAGATACGCAGTATTTT

j_call: TRBJ1-2
v_call: TRBV5-1
cdr3_length: 14
d_call: TRBD1
clone_size: -
cdr3_aa: CASSLDRTNYGYTF
cdr3_nt: TGCGCCAGCAGCCTGGACAGGACTAACTATGGCTACACCTTC

j_call: TRBJ1-1
v_call: TRBV30
cdr3_length: 13
d_call: -
clone_size: -
cdr3_aa: CAWSPGGNTEAFF
cdr3_nt: TGTGCCTGGAGTCCGGGGGGGAACACTGAAGCTTTCTTT

j_call: TRBJ2-1
v_call: TRBV7-2
cdr3_length: 17
d_call: TRBD2
clone_size: -
cdr3_aa: CASSLAPWRGTYNEQFF
cdr3_nt: TGTGCCAGCAGCTTAGCGCCTTGGCGGGGGACCTACAATGAGCAGTTCTTC

j_call: TRBJ2-7
v_call: TRBV5-4
cdr3_length: 16
d_call: -
clone_size: -
cdr3_aa: CASSSAKGANSYEQYF
cdr3_nt: TGTGCCAGCAGCTCGGCGAAGGGAGCCAATTCCTACGAGCAGTACTTC

j_call: TRBJ2-7
v_call: TRBV7-9
cdr3_length: 13
d_call: TRBD1
clone_size: -
cdr3_aa: CACQPGTGREQYF
cdr3_nt: TGTGCCTGCCAGCCCGGGACAGGTCGCGAGCAGTACTTC

j_call: TRBJ2-7
v_call: TRBV2
cdr3_length: 15
d_call: TRBD1
clone_size: few
cdr3_aa: CASSAGTGGYYEQYF
cdr3_nt: TGTGCCAGCAGTGCCGGGACAGGGGGATACTACGAGCAGTACTTC

j_call: TRBJ2-4
v_call: TRBV7-9
cdr3_length: 15
d_call: TRBD1
clone_size: -
cdr3_aa: CASSFAGGPQNIQYF
cdr3_nt: TGTGCCAGCAGCTTCGCAGGGGGTCCCCAAAACATTCAGTACTTC

j_call: TRBJ2-5
v_call: TRBV7-6
cdr3_length: 14
d_call: TRBD1
clone_size: -
cdr3_aa: CASSARQGAKTQYF
cdr3_nt: TGTGCCAGCAGCGCTCGACAGGGGGCGAAGACCCAGTACTTC

j_call: TRBJ1-2
v_call: TRBV28
cdr3_length: 13
d_call: TRBD1
clone_size: few
cdr3_aa: CASSPGQGGGYTF
cdr3_nt: TGTGCCAGCAGTCCTGGACAGGGCGGTGGCTACACCTTC

j_call: TRBJ2-5
v_call: TRBV4-3
cdr3_length: 16
d_call: -
clone_size: -
cdr3_aa: CASSQDFRGQKETQYF
cdr3_nt: TGCGCCAGCAGCCAAGATTTCCGCGGGCAGAAAGAGACCCAGTACTTC

j_call: TRBJ2-2
v_call: TRBV5-1
cdr3_length: 15
d_call: TRBD1
clone_size: few
cdr3_aa: CASSPTGLNTGELFF
cdr3_nt: TGCGCCAGCAGCCCGACAGGGCTGAACACCGGGGAGCTGTTTTTT

j_call: TRBJ2-7
v_call: TRBV18
cdr3_length: 14
d_call: TRBD1
clone_size: few
cdr3_aa: CASSPGTGAYEQYF
cdr3_nt: TGTGCCAGCTCACCCGGGACAGGGGCCTACGAGCAGTACTTC

j_call: TRBJ2-1
v_call: TRBV5-4
cdr3_length: 16
d_call: -
clone_size: few
cdr3_aa: CASSLAGGQSYNEQFF
cdr3_nt: TGTGCCAGCAGCTTGGCCGGCGGGCAAAGCTACAATGAGCAGTTCTTC

j_call: TRBJ1-2
v_call: TRBV7-2
cdr3_length: 13
d_call: -
clone_size: few
cdr3_aa: CASSLAQGYGYTF
cdr3_nt: TGTGCCAGCAGCTTAGCCCAGGGCTATGGCTACACCTTC

j_call: TRBJ2-3
v_call: TRBV15
cdr3_length: 15
d_call: -
clone_size: few
cdr3_aa: CATSRLAQSTDTQYF
cdr3_nt: TGTGCCACCAGCAGACTAGCTCAAAGCACAGATACGCAGTATTTT

j_call: TRBJ1-1
v_call: TRBV4-3
cdr3_length: 14
d_call: -
clone_size: -
cdr3_aa: CASSPQRGDTEAFF
cdr3_nt: TGCGCCAGCAGCCCCCAAAGAGGAGACACTGAAGCTTTCTTT

j_call: TRBJ2-5
v_call: TRBV5-1
cdr3_length: 15
d_call: TRBD2
clone_size: few
cdr3_aa: CASSYGLAGKETQYF
cdr3_nt: TGCGCCAGCAGCTACGGACTAGCGGGTAAAGAGACCCAGTACTTC

j_call: TRBJ2-6
v_call: TRBV18
cdr3_length: 17
d_call: TRBD1
clone_size: few
cdr3_aa: CASSGDSSNSGANVLTF
cdr3_nt: TGTGCCAGCTCCGGGGACAGTTCTAACTCTGGGGCCAACGTCCTGACTTTC

j_call: TRBJ1-1
v_call: TRBV4-1
cdr3_length: 15
d_call: TRBD1
clone_size: -
cdr3_aa: CASSPIHRGNTEAFF
cdr3_nt: TGCGCCAGCAGCCCCATACACAGGGGGAACACTGAAGCTTTCTTT

j_call: TRBJ2-1
v_call: TRBV4-2
cdr3_length: 15
d_call: -
clone_size: few
cdr3_aa: CASSQGRDSLGEQFF
cdr3_nt: TGTGCCAGCAGCCAAGGCCGGGACTCCCTTGGGGAGCAGTTCTTC

j_call: TRBJ2-3
v_call: TRBV9
cdr3_length: 14
d_call: TRBD1
clone_size: -
cdr3_aa: CASSFRQGTDTQYF
cdr3_nt: TGTGCCAGCAGCTTCAGACAGGGGACAGATACGCAGTATTTT

j_call: TRBJ2-2
v_call: TRBV5-1
cdr3_length: 16
d_call: TRBD1
clone_size: few
cdr3_aa: CASSATGGRNTGELFF
cdr3_nt: TGCGCCAGCAGCGCGACAGGGGGCCGCAACACCGGGGAGCTGTTTTTT

j_call: TRBJ2-7
v_call: TRBV5-1
cdr3_length: 14
d_call: TRBD1
clone_size: -
cdr3_aa: CASSLDRGYYEQYF
cdr3_nt: TGCGCCAGCAGCTTGGACAGGGGGTACTACGAGCAGTACTTC